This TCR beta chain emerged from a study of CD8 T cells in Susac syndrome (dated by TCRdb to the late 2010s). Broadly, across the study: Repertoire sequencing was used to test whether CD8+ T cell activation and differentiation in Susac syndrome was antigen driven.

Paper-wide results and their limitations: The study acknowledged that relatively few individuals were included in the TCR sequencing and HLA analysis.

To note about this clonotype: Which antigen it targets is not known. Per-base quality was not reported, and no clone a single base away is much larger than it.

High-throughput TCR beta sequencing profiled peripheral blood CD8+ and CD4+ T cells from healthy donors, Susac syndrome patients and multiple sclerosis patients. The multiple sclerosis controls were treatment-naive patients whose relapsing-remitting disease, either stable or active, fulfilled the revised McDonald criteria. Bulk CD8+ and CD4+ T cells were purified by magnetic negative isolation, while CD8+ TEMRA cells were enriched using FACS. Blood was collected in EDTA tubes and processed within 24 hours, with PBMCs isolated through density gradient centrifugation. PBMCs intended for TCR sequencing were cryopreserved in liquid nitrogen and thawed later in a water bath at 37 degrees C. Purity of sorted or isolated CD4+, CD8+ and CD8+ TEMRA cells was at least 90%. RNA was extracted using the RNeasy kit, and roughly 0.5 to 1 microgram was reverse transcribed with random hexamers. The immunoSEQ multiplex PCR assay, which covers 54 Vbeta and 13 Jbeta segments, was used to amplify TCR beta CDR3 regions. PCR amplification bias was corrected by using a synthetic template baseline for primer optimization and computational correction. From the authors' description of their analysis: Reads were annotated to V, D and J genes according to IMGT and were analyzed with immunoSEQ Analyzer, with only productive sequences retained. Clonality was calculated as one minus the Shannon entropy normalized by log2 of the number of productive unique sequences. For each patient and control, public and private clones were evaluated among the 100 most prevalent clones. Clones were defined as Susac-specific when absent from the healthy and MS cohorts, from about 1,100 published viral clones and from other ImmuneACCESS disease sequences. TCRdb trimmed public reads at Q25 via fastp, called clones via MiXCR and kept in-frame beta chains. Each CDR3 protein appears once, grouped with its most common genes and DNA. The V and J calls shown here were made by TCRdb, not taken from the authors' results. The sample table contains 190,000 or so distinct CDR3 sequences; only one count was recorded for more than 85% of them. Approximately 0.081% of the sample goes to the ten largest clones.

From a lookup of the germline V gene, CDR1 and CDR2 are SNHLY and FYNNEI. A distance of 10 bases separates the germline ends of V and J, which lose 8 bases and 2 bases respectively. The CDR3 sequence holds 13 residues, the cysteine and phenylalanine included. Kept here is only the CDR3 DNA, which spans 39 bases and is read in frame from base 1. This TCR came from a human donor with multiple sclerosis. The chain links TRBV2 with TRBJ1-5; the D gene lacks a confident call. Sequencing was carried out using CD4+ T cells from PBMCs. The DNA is TGTGCCAGCGCAGTTTTGGGCAATCAGCCCCAGCATTTT. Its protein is CASAVLGNQPQHF.